The 21 T cell receptor beta chains in this list originate from one sample, sequenced in a study of regulatory T cells in long-lasting Graves disease. TCR beta libraries were built with iRepertoire HTBI primers and Arm-PCR of CDR3 regions. From the multiplex PCR reads, TCRdb called clonotypes with MiXCR, one entry per CDR3 protein. The repertoire consists of about 290,000 distinct CDR3 sequences, with 22% occurring once and the leading ten covering 56%. The time point: persistent/refractory GD, antithyroid drugs over 5 years with positive TRAb. RNA extracted from PBMCs served as the sequencing template. The source material was peripheral blood mononuclear cells (PBMCs), sampled when the disease was refractory, from a patient treated with antithyroid drugs. The receptor source for this set is a female donor with Graves disease.

The sample holds many counts of this clonotype. A read error may produce the germline difference seen at one junction end. This chain links TRBV5-1 with TRBJ2-7, with D tentatively TRBD1 (6 bases). The germline V gene encodes CDR1 SGHRS and CDR2 YFSETQ. This CDR3 has 13 residues. The CDR3 loop reads CASSPGQTYEQYF. CDR3 sequence (DNA): TGTGCCAGCAGTCCCGGACAGACCTACGAGCAGTACTTC.

This clonotype has at least ten counts. The rearrangement links TRBV6-1 to TRBJ2-7; D is undetermined. CDR3 length: 13 amino acids. Between the trimmed V and J ends, which lost 10 bases and 0 bases, there was a span of 13 bases. CDR1 MNHNS and CDR2 SASEGT come from the germline V gene. The chain's CDR3 is CATARSNSYEQYF. DNA of the CDR3: TGTGCCACCGCGCGGTCCAACTCCTACGAGCAGTACTTC.

There are a few counts of this clonotype. The J gene is TRBJ1-4, the V gene TRBV20-1; D possibly corresponds to TRBD1 (5 bases). Germline CDR1 and CDR2: DFQATT and SNEGSKA (reference sequence). V lost 0 bases, J lost 4 bases, and 15 bases lay in between. This CDR3 comprises 16 residues. The CDR3 DNA is TGCAGTGCTAGAGATTTGAGGACGCAGGGTAATGAAAAACTGTTTTTT. Residues: CSARDLRTQGNEKLFF.

This clonotype showed up many times. The chain employs TRBV30 and TRBJ1-4; D is undetermined. The V and J ends lost 3 bases and 5 bases respectively, with 16 bases between them. The CDR3 loop spans 15 amino acids. Germline lookup yields CDR1 GTSNPN and CDR2 SVGIG (reference sequence). The CDR3 is CAWSHETQRNEKLFF. The CDR3 DNA is TGTGCCTGGAGCCATGAGACACAACGAAATGAAAAACTGTTTTTT.

This clonotype showed up just a few times. The rearrangement joins TRBV6-1 to TRBJ2-5; TRBD2 is a possible D gene (6 bases). CDR1 and CDR2 from the germline V gene are MNHNS and SASEGT. The CDR3 loop spans 15 amino acids. V was clipped by 6 bases and J by 5 bases, with 19 bases between them. Here the CDR3 DNA reads TGTGCCAGCAGGGGCGGGGCCGGCATGATGGAGACCCAGTACTTC. Protein sequence: CASRGGAGMMETQYF.

This clonotype was detected ten times or more. The rearrangement links TRBV2 to TRBJ1-5; 7 nucleotides agree with TRBD1. The J segment lost 6 bases and the V segment lost 8 bases, leaving 7 bases of the junction unmatched. The CDR3 runs 13 residues. Germline CDR1 SNHLY, CDR2 FYNNEI. In nucleotides, the CDR3 is TGTGCCAGCCAGGGGACAGTAGGTCAGCCCCAGCATTTT. The encoded protein is CASQGTVGQPQHF.

With respect to this clonotype: With a much larger clone just one base away, this may be a read error. The rearrangement joins TRBV12-3 or TRBV12-4 to TRBJ2-7; no clear D gene. The CDR3 is 13 amino acids. CDR3 protein: CASSLWPAYERYF. CDR3 bases: TGTGCCAGCAGTTTATGGCCCGCCTACGAGCGGTACTTC.

This rearrangement joins TRBV6-2 or TRBV6-3 to TRBJ2-2; 7 nucleotides line up with TRBD2. There are 17 residues in the CDR3. J lost 0 bases, V lost 4 bases, and 8 bases had no gene match. CDR1 is MNHEY and CDR2 is SVGEGT in the germline V gene. The CDR3 nucleotides read TGTGCCAGCAGTTCCCTCAGCGGGAACACGAACACCGGGGAGCTGTTTTTT. Translation: CASSSLSGNTNTGELFF.

The table lists this clonotype with many counts. This sequence joins TRBV2 and TRBJ2-7, with a tentative D call TRBD2 (6 bases). The germline V gene encodes CDR1 SNHLY and CDR2 FYNNEI. CDR3 length: 12 amino acids. V was clipped by 6 bases and J by 5 bases, with 11 bases between them. The CDR3 loop is CASSDGGNEQYF. The CDR3 coding sequence is TGTGCCAGCAGCGACGGAGGGAACGAGCAGTACTTC.

This clonotype was seen at least ten times. The chain links TRBV20-1 to TRBJ2-7; tentative D call: TRBD1 (6 bases). The CDR3 length is 14 residues. The V end lost 7 bases, the J end lost 3 bases, and 19 bases lay between the germline ends. Germline CDR1 DFQATT, CDR2 SNEGSKA (reference sequence). The CDR3 here is CSGLQQGALYEQYF. The CDR3 coding sequence is TGCAGTGGCCTTCAACAGGGAGCCCTCTACGAGCAGTACTTC.

In this sample, this clonotype turned up a few times. The chain recombines TRBV6-2 or TRBV6-3 with TRBJ2-5, with TRBD1 as a possible D gene (6 bases). V was cut by 2 bases and J by 7 bases, with 14 bases left in between. CDR1 MNHEY and CDR2 SVGEGT come from the germline V gene. The CDR3 loop spans 14 amino acids. The CDR3 DNA sequence: TGTGCCAGCAGTTACCACAGGGCGGGTATGACCCAGTACTTC. Translating it yields CASSYHRAGMTQYF.

In its sample, this clonotype was seen many times. The V gene is TRBV29-1, the J gene TRBJ2-5; tentative D call: TRBD2 (5 bases). Germline V gene data show CDR1 as SQVTM and CDR2 as ANQGSEA. The CDR3 runs 14 residues. Trimming stripped 3 bases from V and 2 bases from J, with 13 bases between. The CDR3 DNA reads TGCAGCGTTGATTTCGTGGGCGGGCAAGAGACCCAGTACTTC. This sequence encodes CSVDFVGGQETQYF.

This clonotype came up a few times. The chain carries TRBV7-9 and TRBJ1-1; TRBD1 aligns across 7 bases. The CDR3 contains 14 residues. V lost 6 bases and J lost 4; bases outside the gene matches: 8. The V gene's germline CDR1 is SEHNR and CDR2 FQNEAQ (reference sequence). The CDR3 is CASRPTGQSTEAFF. The CDR3, as DNA: TGTGCCAGCAGGCCGACAGGGCAGAGCACTGAAGCTTTCTTT.

The chain employs TRBV28 and TRBJ2-2, with 7 bases that match TRBD1. The ends lost 3 bases at V and 3 bases at J; junction bases unmatched: 4. Germline V lookup: CDR1 MDHEN, CDR2 SYDVKM. This CDR3 has 15 residues. CDR3 amino acids: CASSFYDRDTGELFF. CDR3 DNA: TGTGCCAGCAGTTTTTATGACAGGGACACCGGGGAGCTGTTTTTT. Using reference TRBV28 and TRBJ2-2 for the parts outside the CDR3, the full variable domain is DVKVTQSSRYLVKRTGEKVFLECVQDMDHENMFWYRQDPGLGLRLIYFSYDVKMKEKGDIPEGYSVSREKKERFSLILESASTNQTSMYLCASSFYDRDTGELFFGEGSRLTVL.

This clonotype was picked up many times. The rearrangement uses TRBV5-1 and TRBJ2-7; TRBD2 aligns across 9 bases. In germline, CDR1 is SGHRS, CDR2 YFSETQ. This CDR3 comprises 15 residues. The V and J ends lost 4 bases and 7 bases, in that order; junction bases with no gene match: 12. CDR3 DNA sequence: TGCGCCAGCAGCACCTGGGTAGCGGGAGAACGTGAGCAGTACTTC. Residues: CASSTWVAGEREQYF.

CDR3 DNA sequence: TGCGCCAGCAGCCAAGATCAAGGGGATTATCAGCCCCAGCATTTT. It codes for CASSQDQGDYQPQHF. The gene calls are TRBV4-3 and TRBJ1-5, with D possibly TRBD1 on 5 matching bases. V lost 0 bases to trimming and J lost 5 bases, with 11 bases between them. This CDR3 has 15 amino acids. The germline V gene has CDR1 LGHNA and CDR2 YSLEER.

This chain connects TRBV5-1 to TRBJ1-4, with no clear D. This CDR3 has 14 amino acids. V was trimmed by 4 bases and J by 0 bases, leaving 7 bases between them. Per the germline V gene, CDR1 is SGHRS and CDR2 is YFSETQ. This CDR3 is CASSTGATNEKLFF. In DNA, the CDR3 is TGCGCCAGCAGCACCGGTGCAACTAATGAAAAACTGTTTTTT.

This chain uses TRBV28 with TRBJ2-3; D gene uncertain. Germline V gene data show CDR1 as MDHEN and CDR2 as SYDVKM. CDR3 length equals 17 residues. The V gene lost 1 base and the J gene lost 2 bases, with 16 bases spanning the gap. CDR3 region: CASSLFGWVRNTDTQYF. The CDR3 DNA reads as TGTGCCAGCAGTTTATTTGGCTGGGTACGAAACACAGATACGCAGTATTTT.

The chain links TRBV25-1 to TRBJ2-5; D is possibly TRBD2 (7 bases). Between the trimmed V and J ends, which lost 5 bases and 1 base, there was a span of 20 bases. Per the germline V gene, CDR1 is MGHDK and CDR2 is SYGVNS. The CDR3 is 17 amino acids. CDR3 in DNA: TGTGCCAGCAGTCTCCTATCAGTGGGGGGGGCCCAAGAGACCCAGTACTTC. This encodes CASSLLSVGGAQETQYF.

A word on this clonotype: This clone may be a read error of a much larger clone one base away. The chain combines TRBV9 with TRBJ2-7; TRBD1 might be the D (6 bases). The CDR3 sequence is 14 residues long. Deletions cut 3 bases from V and 0 bases from J, with 10 bases between. Germline V lookup: CDR1 SGDLS, CDR2 YYNGEE. The CDR3 sequence is CASSADSFSYEQYF. CDR3 DNA: TGTGCCAGCAGCGCGGACAGCTTCTCCTACGAGCAGTACTTC.

This clonotype was seen a single time. A read error may account for a junction end that differs from germline. This chain connects TRBV19 to TRBJ2-1, with no clear D. Germline V lookup: CDR1 LNHDA, CDR2 SQIVND (reference sequence). The CDR3 totals 15 residues. The CDR3 here is CASKYLATSSNEQFF. The CDR3 DNA sequence: TGTGCCAGTAAATATTTGGCCACGTCCTCCAATGAGCAGTTCTTC. The variable domain in full, completed from reference TRBV19 and TRBJ2-1, reads DGGITQSPKYLFRKEGQNVTLSCEQNLNHDAMYWYRQDPGQGLRLIYYSQIVNDFQKGDIAEGYSVSREKKESFPLTVTSAQKNPTAFYLCASKYLATSSNEQFFGPGTRLTVL.